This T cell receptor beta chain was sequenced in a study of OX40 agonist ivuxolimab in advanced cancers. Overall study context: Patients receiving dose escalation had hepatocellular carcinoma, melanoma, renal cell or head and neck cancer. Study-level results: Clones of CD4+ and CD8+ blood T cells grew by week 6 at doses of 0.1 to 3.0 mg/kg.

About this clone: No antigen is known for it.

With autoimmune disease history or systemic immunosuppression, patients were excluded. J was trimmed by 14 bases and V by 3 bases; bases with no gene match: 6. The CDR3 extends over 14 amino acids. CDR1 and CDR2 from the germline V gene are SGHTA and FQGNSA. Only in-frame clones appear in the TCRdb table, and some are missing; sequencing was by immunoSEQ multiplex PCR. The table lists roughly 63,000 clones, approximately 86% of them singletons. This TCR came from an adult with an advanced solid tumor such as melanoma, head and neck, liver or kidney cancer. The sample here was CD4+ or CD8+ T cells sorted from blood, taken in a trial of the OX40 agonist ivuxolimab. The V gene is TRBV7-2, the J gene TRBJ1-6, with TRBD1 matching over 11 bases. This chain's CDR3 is CASSLGQGGGALHF. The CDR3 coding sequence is TGTGCCAGCAGCTTGGGACAGGGGGGTGGGGCCCTCCACTTT. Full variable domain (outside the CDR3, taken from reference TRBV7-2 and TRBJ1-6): GAGVSQSPSNKVTEKGKDVELRCDPISGHTALYWYRQSLGQGLEFLIYFQGNSAPDKSGLPSDRFSAERTGGSVSTLTIQRTQQEDSAVYLCASSLGQGGGALHFGNGTRLTVT.